This TCR beta chain was retrieved from a study of T cell responses to AZD1222 COVID-19 vaccine. General study results and limits: The donor cohort was predominantly white British with a female majority, and clonal diversity may have been underestimated.

Sequenced by immunoSEQ multiplex PCR; TCRdb stores in-frame clones only, minus some. The sample records approximately 110,000 clones, more than 75% being singletons. Concerning this clone: Its antigen is unknown.

V was clipped by 3 bases and J by 10 bases, with 16 bases between them. CDR1 is SGHAT and CDR2 is FQDESV in the germline V gene (reference sequence). The CDR3 consists of 13 residues. The clonotype comes from an adult in good health. The J gene is TRBJ2-7, the V gene TRBV11-1; D gene ambiguous. This specimen was peripheral blood, taken on day 0 of AZD1222 vaccination. CDR3 DNA sequence: TGTGCCAGCAGCTTTGGACGGACGGAAGTTCAGTACTTC. Translation gives CASSFGRTEVQYF. Drawing the rest from reference TRBV11-1 and TRBJ2-7, the complete variable domain is EAEVAQSPRYKITEKSQAVAFWCDPISGHATLYWYRQILGQGPELLVQFQDESVVDDSQLPKDRFSAERLKGVDSTLKIQPAELGDSAMYLCASSFGRTEVQYFGPGTRLTVT.